This is a list of T cell receptor beta chains from one sample in a study of blood T cell repertoires in COVID-19. Measured with immunoSEQ multiplex PCR; TCRdb has only the in-frame clones, and not every one. The data show about 240,000 clones, with roughly 91% seen just once and roughly 3.7% held by the top ten. Sequencing used PBMCs or T cells enriched from blood (not recorded which). Receptors originate from a woman under 40 who had recovered from COVID-19. Each CDR3 is given with its conserved first and last residue. The D gene is left open where the match is weak.

D gene	V gene	J gene	CDR3 protein
-	TRBV6-1	TRBJ1-3	CASSVGVYRSGNTIYF
-	TRBV19	TRBJ2-7	CASTPGGAREQYF
TRBD1	TRBV19	TRBJ1-1	CASSPRFLGTGGNTEAFF
-	TRBV5-1	TRBJ1-2	CASSLIPDANYGYTF
TRBD2	TRBV28	TRBJ2-3	CASRKERGRTDTQYF
TRBD1	TRBV20-1	TRBJ2-5	CSPGQEETQYF
-	TRBV19	TRBJ1-2	CASSIISAGRAGYTF
TRBD1	TRBV4-1	TRBJ2-7	CASSQPRQGTYEQYF
-	TRBV4-1	TRBJ2-7	CASSQEEHTSYEQYF
TRBD1	TRBV2	TRBJ2-5	CASSEGDRSNNF
-	TRBV6-5	TRBJ1-1	CASRSPGTQESEAFF
-	TRBV7-9	TRBJ2-1	CASSLYRQRPYNEQFF
-	TRBV5-1	TRBJ1-2	CASSFTGIGYTF
TRBD2	TRBV5-4	TRBJ2-7	CASSLRLAGVGEQYF
TRBD2	TRBV29-1	TRBJ2-1	CSAETSGINEQFF
-	TRBV30	TRBJ1-1	CAWSREPQAFF
-	TRBV19	TRBJ2-3	CASSIDRASEAYTQYF
-	TRBV24-1	TRBJ2-5	CATSDFREGGQETQYF
TRBD2	TRBV5-1	TRBJ2-3	CASSFRLAGKTDTQYF
-	TRBV4-3	TRBJ2-1	CASSPRLVADNEQFF
-	TRBV3-1/TRBV3-2	TRBJ1-1	CASSLSREDTEAFF
-	TRBV6-4	TRBJ1-2	CASSPQPGGTNYGYTF
TRBD1	TRBV4-1	TRBJ1-4	CASSRDRGRVEKLFF
-	TRBV7-2	TRBJ2-5	CASTWGQETQYF
TRBD1	TRBV7-9	TRBJ1-2	CASSLVGQDGYTF
TRBD1	TRBV5-5	TRBJ2-1	CASSPTAGGSSNEQFF
-	TRBV4-2	TRBJ2-3	CASSPPSVHTQYF
TRBD2	TRBV11-2	TRBJ2-7	CASSPAPGLVPYEQYF
TRBD2	TRBV19	TRBJ2-3	CASSKIAGGVGTDTQYF
-	TRBV6-5	TRBJ1-6	CAIKGQGDSPLHF
-	TRBV4-3	TRBJ1-2	CASSQDRIGGYGYTF
-	TRBV9	TRBJ1-3	CASSVAPQGSGNTIYF
TRBD2	TRBV4-2	TRBJ2-1	CASSQREGLDEQFF
-	TRBV12-5	TRBJ1-1	CASGLGQWTEAFF
TRBD1	TRBV19	TRBJ1-2	CASSFRDRVPFGGGYTF
TRBD1	TRBV18	TRBJ1-2	CASSQPGTGGNYGYTF
-	TRBV9	TRBJ2-4	CASSSNRDKNIQYF